The 4 T cell receptor beta chains listed next were all sequenced from one sample in a study of CD8 T cell repertoires and HIV-1 epitope variants. Some clones are missing from TCRdb's copy, which holds only in-frame ones; the method was immunoSEQ multiplex PCR. The table has about 3,000 clones, over 65% seen once. These receptors have no identified antigens. Specimen: cultured CD8+ T cells derived from PBMCs. These receptor sequences come from a male donor with HIV.

DNA of the CDR3: TGTGCCAGCAGCTTAACCCGGGACTCCTCCTACGAGCAGTACTTC. Translating it yields CASSLTRDSSYEQYF. J is TRBJ2-7 and V is TRBV7-2, with D perhaps TRBD2 (6 bases). Trimming took off 2 bases at V and 0 bases at J, with 11 bases between the two ends. There are 15 residues in the CDR3. The germline V gene encodes CDR1 SGHTA and CDR2 FQGNSA.

V usage is TRBV7-8 and J usage is TRBJ1-1; D gene ambiguous. The CDR3 loop spans 13 amino acids. The V gene's germline CDR1 is SGHVS and CDR2 FQNEAQ. Trimming removed 5 bases from V and 4 bases from J, with 11 bases in between. CDR3 loop: CASSATQSTEAFF. DNA for the CDR3: TGTGCCAGCAGCGCAACACAAAGCACTGAAGCTTTCTTT.

The V and J genes are TRBV7-9 and TRBJ2-5; no reliable D call. The CDR3 length is 10 residues. V gave up 1 base and J gave up 6 bases, with 0 bases separating them. Germline CDR1 reads SEHNR; CDR2 reads FQNEAQ (reference sequence). The CDR3 reads CASSLETQYF. DNA of the CDR3: TGTGCCAGCAGCTTAGAGACCCAGTACTTC.

The chain uses TRBV29-1 and TRBJ1-2; TRBD1 is a possible D gene (6 bases). CDR3 length: 14 residues. Trimming left V 0 bases short and J 6 bases short, with 14 bases between. Germline-derived CDR1 and CDR2 are SQVTM and ANQGSEA. The DNA for the CDR3 is TGCAGCGTTGAAGATATGGGGGGCGTGGATGGCTACACCTTC. This sequence encodes CSVEDMGGVDGYTF.